This TCR beta chain originates from a study of OX40 agonist ivuxolimab in advanced cancers. About the research overall: Ivuxolimab was administered intravenously to patients at 0.01 to 10 mg/kg every 2 weeks.

Here immunoSEQ multiplex PCR was the method, and the copy in TCRdb shows in-frame clones only, minus some. Here the sample spans around 47,000 clones, approximately 86% being singletons. Comments on this clone: The antigen is not known.

CDR1 and CDR2 from the germline V gene are MNHEY and SMNVEV (reference sequence). With 3 bases removed from V and 7 bases from J, the gap between germline ends came to 21 bases. This CDR3 comprises 16 residues. The study, taken as a whole, reports: Average numbers of expanded clones were greater in CD8+ T cells than in CD4+.

Enrollment shut out patients with autoimmune disease history or systemic immunosuppression. The receptor's source is an adult with an advanced solid tumor such as melanoma, head and neck, liver or kidney cancer. The chain is built from TRBV27 and TRBJ1-1, with D maybe TRBD1 (5 bases). The material was CD4+ or CD8+ T cells sorted from blood, obtained in a trial of the OX40 agonist ivuxolimab. The CDR3 bases are TGTGCCAGCAGTTTGGGGGTGGAGGGAAGCCAATTTGAAGCTTTCTTT. It codes for CASSLGVEGSQFEAFF.